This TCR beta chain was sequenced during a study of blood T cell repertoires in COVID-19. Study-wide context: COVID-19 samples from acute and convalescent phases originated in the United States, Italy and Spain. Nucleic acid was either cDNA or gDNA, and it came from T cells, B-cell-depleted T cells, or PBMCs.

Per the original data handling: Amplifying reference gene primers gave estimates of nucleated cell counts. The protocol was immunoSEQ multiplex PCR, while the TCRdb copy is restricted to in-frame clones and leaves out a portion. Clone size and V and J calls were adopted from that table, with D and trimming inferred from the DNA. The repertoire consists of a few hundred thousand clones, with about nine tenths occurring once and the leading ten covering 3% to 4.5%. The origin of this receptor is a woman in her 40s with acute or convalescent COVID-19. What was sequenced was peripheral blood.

Here the CDR3 reads CASSFADRPNVLTF. As DNA, the CDR3 is TGTGCCAGCAGCTTTGCCGACAGGCCCAACGTCCTGACTTTC. The chain combines TRBV5-4 with TRBJ2-6; perhaps TRBD1 as D (6 bases). The CDR3 is made up of 14 amino acids. Germline assignment: CDR1 SGHNT and CDR2 YYREEE (reference sequence). Between the trimmed V and J ends, which lost 2 bases and 8 bases, there was a span of 11 bases. Drawing the rest from reference TRBV5-4 and TRBJ2-6, the complete variable domain is ETGVTQSPTHLIKTRGQQVTLRCSSQSGHNTVSWYQQALGQGPQFIFQYYREEENGRGNFPPRFSGLQFPNYSSELNVNALELDDSALYLCASSFADRPNVLTFGAGSRLTVL.